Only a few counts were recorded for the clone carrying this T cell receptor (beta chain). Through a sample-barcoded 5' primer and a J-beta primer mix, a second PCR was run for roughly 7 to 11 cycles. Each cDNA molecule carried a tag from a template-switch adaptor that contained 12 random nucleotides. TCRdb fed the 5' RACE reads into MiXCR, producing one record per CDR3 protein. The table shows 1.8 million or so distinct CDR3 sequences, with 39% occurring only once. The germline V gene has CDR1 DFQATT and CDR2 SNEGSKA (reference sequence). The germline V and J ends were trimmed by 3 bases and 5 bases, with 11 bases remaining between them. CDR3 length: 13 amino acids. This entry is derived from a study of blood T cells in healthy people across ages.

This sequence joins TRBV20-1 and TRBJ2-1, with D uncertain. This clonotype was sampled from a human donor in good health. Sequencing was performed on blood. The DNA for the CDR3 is TGCAGTGCTAGTACAAAAACCGACAATGAGCAGTTCTTC. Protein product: CSASTKTDNEQFF.